The entry below describes one TCR beta chain. Its antigen is still unknown. No base quality information exists; no much larger clone differs at one position. For TCR beta library preparation, about 2 micrograms of genomic DNA were isolated from cryopreserved PBMCs. High-throughput TCR beta sequencing was performed on longitudinal blood samples from CLL patients receiving ibrutinib monotherapy. The patients were enrolled in a single-center, open-label phase 2 trial of ibrutinib monotherapy. Measured from the cysteine to the phenylalanine, the CDR3 is 17 residues long. CDR3 DNA is the only sequence kept; it has 51 bases, read in frame from the first base. Trimming at the junction amounts to 7 bases on V and 1 base on J, and the germline ends lie 17 bases apart. CDR1 and CDR2 (WNHNN, SYGVQD) derive from the germline V gene (reference sequence). This entry is derived from a study of cytotoxic CD8 clonotypes in ibrutinib-treated CLL (dated by TCRdb to the early 2020s). In the study overall: The cohort had 11 relapsed/refractory and around 14 treatment-naive patients; under 18 were IGHV unmutated. Partial responses were observed in 24 patients and complete responses in 2; after a median follow-up of around 68 months, remission was maintained in about 15 patients and progression was observed in roughly 12. An average of approximately 260,000 productive templates and some 100,000 productive rearrangements was obtained per sample. Response samples were obtained after a median of 12 months of treatment, with a range of roughly 6 to 40 months. Of the approximately 87 participants in the trial, approximately 26 had longitudinal samples available. Cryopreserved peripheral blood mononuclear cells were obtained prior to treatment, at the time of response, and at either disease progression or sustained remission. Every remission and progressive disease sample was obtained while ibrutinib was still being received by the patients.

The investigation overall reported the following: Public clonotypes were found to be uncommon and were observed to contract or remain stable during treatment; the increase in clonality was shown to reflect expansion of private clonotypes at ibrutinib response. At ibrutinib response clonality went up, during sustained remission it held steady, and at progression it dropped back toward baseline. Baseline clonality exceeded that of age-matched healthy donors and correlated strongly with circulating CD8+ T-cell counts. Sampling times were not matched between sustained-remission and progressing patients, and lymph node repertoires were not studied.

On a MiSeq, deep resolution sequencing aimed for a depth between 1 in 1 million and 1 in 200,000 T cells, with each clonotype covered approximately 9.2x on average. The immunoSEQ hsTCRB Kit was used to generate the TCR beta libraries. The published analysis was carried out like this. ImmunoSEQ Data Assistant and ImmunoSEQ Analyzer were used for data analysis, and V, D and J genes were assigned according to IMGT definitions. Clonality was computed as one minus normalized Shannon entropy of productive rearrangement frequencies, ranging from 0 to 1. Only overrepresented clonotypes making up at least 0.05% of each patient's repertoire were included in the public clonotype analysis. About a dozen repertoires from age-matched healthy donors, obtained from immuneACCESS, served as clonality controls. TCRdb stores this immuneACCESS table with in-frame sequences only. Part of the clones is absent; in the studies checked, under half of the shortfall reflects unresolved V genes, and no reason is known for the rest. That table furnishes V, J and clone size, whereas the DNA furnished D and trimming. This sample lists 30,000 or so clones; roughly 76% were detected once. The ten top clones hold roughly 48% of the sample.

The chain is encoded by TRBV10-1 joined to TRBJ1-6; TRBD1 is a weak D gene call, 5 bases matching. The TCR comes from a human donor with chronic lymphocytic leukemia. The source was PBMCs, collected after 36 months of ibrutinib treatment. The CDR3: CASIINSKGSYNSPLHF. The bases read TGCGCCAGCATCATCAATTCGAAGGGGTCCTATAATTCACCCCTCCACTTT.